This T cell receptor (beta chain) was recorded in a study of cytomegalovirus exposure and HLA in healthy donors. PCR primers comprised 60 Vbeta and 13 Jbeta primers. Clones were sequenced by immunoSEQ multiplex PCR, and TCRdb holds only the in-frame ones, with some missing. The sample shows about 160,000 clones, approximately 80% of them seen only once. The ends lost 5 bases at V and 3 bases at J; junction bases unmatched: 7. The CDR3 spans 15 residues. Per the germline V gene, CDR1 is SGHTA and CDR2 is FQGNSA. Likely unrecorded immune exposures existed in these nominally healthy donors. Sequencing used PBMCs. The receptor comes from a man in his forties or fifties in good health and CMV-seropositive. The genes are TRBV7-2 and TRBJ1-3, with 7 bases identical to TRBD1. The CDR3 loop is CASSDRAGGGNTIYF. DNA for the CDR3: TGTGCCAGCAGCGACAGGGCCGGCGGTGGAAACACCATATATTTT.